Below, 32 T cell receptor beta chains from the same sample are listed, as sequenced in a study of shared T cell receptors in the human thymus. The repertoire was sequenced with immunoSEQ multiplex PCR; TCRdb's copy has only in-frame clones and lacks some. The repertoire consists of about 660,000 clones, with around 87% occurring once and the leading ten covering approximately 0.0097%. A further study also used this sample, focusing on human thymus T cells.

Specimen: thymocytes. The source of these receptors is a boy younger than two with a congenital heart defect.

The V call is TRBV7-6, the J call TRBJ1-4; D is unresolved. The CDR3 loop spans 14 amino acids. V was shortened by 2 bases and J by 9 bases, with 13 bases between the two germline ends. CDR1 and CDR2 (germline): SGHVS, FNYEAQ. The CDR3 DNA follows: TGTGCCAGCAGCTTAACCCCGGTCCAAAAAAAACTGTTTTTT. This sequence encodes CASSLTPVQKKLFF.

DNA of the CDR3: TGTGCCAGCAGTTTTGGGGCAACCGCCTACGAGCAGTACTTC. This codes for CASSFGATAYEQYF. The chain couples TRBV28 to TRBJ2-7, with D possibly matching TRBD1 (5 bases). V was shortened by 3 bases and J by 2 bases, with 11 bases between the two germline ends. The CDR3 contains 14 residues. From germline, CDR1 is MDHEN and CDR2 SYDVKM.

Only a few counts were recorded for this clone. The CDR3 sequence is CASSPWTASSGNTIYF. Here the CDR3 DNA reads TGTGCCAGCTCACCTTGGACAGCGAGCTCTGGAAACACCATATATTTT. This chain uses TRBV18 with TRBJ1-3; a weak D match, TRBD1 (6 bases). Germline V gene lookup returns CDR1 KGHSH and CDR2 LQKENI. Trimming removed 3 bases from V and 0 bases from J, with 12 bases in between. The CDR3 extends over 16 amino acids.

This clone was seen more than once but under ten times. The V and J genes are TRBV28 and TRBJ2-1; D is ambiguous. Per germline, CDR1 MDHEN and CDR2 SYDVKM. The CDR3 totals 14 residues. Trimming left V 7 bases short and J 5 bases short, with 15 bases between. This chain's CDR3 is CASIYPPTNNEQFF. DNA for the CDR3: TGTGCCAGCATCTACCCCCCTACGAACAATGAGCAGTTCTTC.

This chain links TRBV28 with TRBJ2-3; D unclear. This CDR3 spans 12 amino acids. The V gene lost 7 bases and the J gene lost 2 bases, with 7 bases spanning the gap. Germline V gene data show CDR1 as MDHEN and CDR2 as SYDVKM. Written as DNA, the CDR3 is TGTGCCAGCATTTCCTCCACAGATACGCAGTATTTT. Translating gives CASISSTDTQYF.

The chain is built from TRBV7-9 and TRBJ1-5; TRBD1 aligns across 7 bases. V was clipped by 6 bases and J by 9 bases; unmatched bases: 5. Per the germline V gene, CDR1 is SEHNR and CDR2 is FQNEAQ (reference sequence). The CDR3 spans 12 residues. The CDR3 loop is CASSHRGRPQHF. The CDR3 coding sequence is TGTGCCAGCAGTCACAGGGGCAGGCCCCAGCATTTT.

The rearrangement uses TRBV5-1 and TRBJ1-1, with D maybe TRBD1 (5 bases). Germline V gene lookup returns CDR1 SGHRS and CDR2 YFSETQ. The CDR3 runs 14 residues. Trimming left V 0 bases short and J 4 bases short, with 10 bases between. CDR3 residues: CASSLAGYGTEAFF. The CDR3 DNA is TGCGCCAGCAGCTTGGCAGGGTATGGCACTGAAGCTTTCTTT.

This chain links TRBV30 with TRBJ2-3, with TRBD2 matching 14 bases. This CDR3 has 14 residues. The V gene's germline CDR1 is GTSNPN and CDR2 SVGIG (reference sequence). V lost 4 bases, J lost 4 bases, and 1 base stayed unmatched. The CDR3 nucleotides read TGTGCCTGGACGACTAGCGGGGGGGCAGATACGCAGTATTTT. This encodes CAWTTSGGADTQYF.

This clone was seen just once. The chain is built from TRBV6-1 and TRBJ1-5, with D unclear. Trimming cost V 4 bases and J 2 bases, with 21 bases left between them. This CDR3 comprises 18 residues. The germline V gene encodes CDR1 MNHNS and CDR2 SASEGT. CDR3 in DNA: TGTGCCAGCAGTGCCCCCCTCGACGGGTTAAGTGGCAATCAGCCCCAGCATTTT. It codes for CASSAPLDGLSGNQPQHF.

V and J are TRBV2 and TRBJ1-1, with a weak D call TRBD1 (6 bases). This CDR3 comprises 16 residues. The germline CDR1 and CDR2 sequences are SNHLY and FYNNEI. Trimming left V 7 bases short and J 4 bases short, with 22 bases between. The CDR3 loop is CASTPGQKNGCTEAFF. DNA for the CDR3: TGTGCCAGCACCCCGGGACAAAAAAACGGGTGCACTGAAGCTTTCTTT.

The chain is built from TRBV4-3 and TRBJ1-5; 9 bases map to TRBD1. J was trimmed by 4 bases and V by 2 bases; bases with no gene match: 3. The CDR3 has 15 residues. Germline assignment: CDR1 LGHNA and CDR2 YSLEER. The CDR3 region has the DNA TGCGCCAGCAGCCAAAGGGACAGGGATAATCAGCCCCAGCATTTT. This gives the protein CASSQRDRDNQPQHF.

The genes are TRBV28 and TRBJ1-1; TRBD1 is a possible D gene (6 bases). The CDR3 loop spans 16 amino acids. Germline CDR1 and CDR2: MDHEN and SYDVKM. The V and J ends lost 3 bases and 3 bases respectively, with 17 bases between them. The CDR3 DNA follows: TGTGCCAGCAGTTTCGGCCGTACGGGGGGCCACACTGAAGCTTTCTTT. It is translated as CASSFGRTGGHTEAFF.

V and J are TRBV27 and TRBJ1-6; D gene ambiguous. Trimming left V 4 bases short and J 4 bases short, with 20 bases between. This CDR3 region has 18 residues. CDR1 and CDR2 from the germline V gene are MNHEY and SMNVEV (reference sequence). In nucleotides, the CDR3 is TGTGCCAGCAGTTCACTATATCCTCTAAATTCATATAATTCACCCCTCCACTTT. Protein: CASSSLYPLNSYNSPLHF.

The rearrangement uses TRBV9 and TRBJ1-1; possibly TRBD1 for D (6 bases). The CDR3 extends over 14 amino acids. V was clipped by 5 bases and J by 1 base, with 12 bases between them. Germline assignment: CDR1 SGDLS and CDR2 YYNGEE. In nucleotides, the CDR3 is TGTGCCAGCAGACCCCAGGGGTGGAACACTGAAGCTTTCTTT. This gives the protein CASRPQGWNTEAFF.

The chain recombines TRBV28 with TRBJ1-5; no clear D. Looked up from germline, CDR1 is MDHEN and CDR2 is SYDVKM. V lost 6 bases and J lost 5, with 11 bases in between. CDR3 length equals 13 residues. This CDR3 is CASRHPGHQPQHF. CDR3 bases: TGTGCCAGCAGACACCCGGGTCATCAGCCCCAGCATTTT.

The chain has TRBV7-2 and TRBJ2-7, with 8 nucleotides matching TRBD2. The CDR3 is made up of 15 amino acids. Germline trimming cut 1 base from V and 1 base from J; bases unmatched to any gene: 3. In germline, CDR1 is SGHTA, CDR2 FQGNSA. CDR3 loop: CASSLERERSYEQYF. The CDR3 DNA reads TGTGCCAGCAGCTTAGAGCGGGAGAGGTCCTACGAGCAGTACTTC.

The CDR3 DNA is TGCGCCAGCAGTTCGGGACTAGCGGGGGGCTCAGAGACCCAGTACTTC. Translation gives CASSSGLAGGSETQYF. This rearrangement joins TRBV10-2 to TRBJ2-5; the match to TRBD2 covers 15 bases. The length of the CDR3 is 16 residues. Germline loops: CDR1 WSHSY, CDR2 SAAADI. With V trimmed by 5 bases and J by 4 bases, 5 bases remained unmatched.

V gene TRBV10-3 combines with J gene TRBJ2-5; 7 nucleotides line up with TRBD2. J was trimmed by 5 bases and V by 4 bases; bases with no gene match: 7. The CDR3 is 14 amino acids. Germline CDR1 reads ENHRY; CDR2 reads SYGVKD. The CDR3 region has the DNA TGTGCCATCAGTGTTTCTAGCGGAGGGGAGACCCAGTACTTC. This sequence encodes CAISVSSGGETQYF.

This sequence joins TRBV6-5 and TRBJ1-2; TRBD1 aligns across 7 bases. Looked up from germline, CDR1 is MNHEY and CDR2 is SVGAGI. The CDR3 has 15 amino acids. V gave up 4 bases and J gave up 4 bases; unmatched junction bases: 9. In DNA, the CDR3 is TGTGCCAGCAGTTTATCGACAGGGACTCTCTATGGCTACACCTTC. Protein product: CASSLSTGTLYGYTF.

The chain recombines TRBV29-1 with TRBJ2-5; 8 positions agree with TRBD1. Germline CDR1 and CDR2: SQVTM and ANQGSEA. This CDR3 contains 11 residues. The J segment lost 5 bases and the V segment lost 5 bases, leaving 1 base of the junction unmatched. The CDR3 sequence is CSVYRGETQYF. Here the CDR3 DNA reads TGCAGCGTTTACAGGGGGGAGACCCAGTACTTC.

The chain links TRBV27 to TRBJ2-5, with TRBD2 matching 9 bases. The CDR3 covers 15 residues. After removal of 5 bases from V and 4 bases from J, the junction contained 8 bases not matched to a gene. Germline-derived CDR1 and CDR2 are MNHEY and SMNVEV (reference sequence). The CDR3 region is CASSGRGGRIETQYF. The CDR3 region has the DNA TGTGCCAGCAGTGGGCGGGGGGGCCGGATAGAGACCCAGTACTTC.

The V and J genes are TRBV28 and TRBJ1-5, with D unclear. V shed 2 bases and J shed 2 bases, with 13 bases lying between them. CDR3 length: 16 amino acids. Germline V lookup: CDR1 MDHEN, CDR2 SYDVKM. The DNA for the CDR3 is TGTGCCAGCAGTTTAGGCGGAGTCGCGCGCAATCAGCCCCAGCATTTT. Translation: CASSLGGVARNQPQHF.

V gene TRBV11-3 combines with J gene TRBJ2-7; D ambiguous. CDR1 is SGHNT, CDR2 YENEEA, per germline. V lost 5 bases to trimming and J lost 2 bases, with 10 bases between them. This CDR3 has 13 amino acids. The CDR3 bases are TGTGCCAGCAGCCAAACTCCTACCTACGAGCAGTACTTC. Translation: CASSQTPTYEQYF.

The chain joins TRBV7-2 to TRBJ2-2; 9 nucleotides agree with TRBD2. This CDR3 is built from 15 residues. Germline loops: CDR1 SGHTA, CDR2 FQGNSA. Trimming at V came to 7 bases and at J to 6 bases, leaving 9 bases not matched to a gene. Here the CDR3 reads CASNQPGLAAGELFF. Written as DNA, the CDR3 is TGTGCCAGCAACCAACCGGGACTAGCAGCCGGGGAGCTGTTTTTT.

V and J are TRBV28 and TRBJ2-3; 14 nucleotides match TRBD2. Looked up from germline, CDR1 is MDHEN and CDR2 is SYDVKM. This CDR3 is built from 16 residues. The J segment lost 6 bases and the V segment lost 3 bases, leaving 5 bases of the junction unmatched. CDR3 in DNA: TGTGCCAGCAGTTTCAGGACTAGCGGGAGGAGGGATACGCAGTATTTT. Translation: CASSFRTSGRRDTQYF.

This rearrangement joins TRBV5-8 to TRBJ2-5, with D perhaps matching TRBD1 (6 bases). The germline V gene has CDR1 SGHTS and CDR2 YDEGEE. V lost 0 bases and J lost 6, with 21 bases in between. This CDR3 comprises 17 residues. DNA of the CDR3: TGTGCCAGCAGCTTGGACCTGGAACATCAGGGGCACAAGACCCAGTACTTC. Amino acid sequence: CASSLDLEHQGHKTQYF.

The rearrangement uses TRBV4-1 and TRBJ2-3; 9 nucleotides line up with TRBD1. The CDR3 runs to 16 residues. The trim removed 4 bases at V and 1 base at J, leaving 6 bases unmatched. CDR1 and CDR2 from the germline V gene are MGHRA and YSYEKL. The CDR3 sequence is CASSRRQGVRTDTQYF. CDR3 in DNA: TGCGCCAGCAGCCGCCGACAGGGGGTACGCACAGATACGCAGTATTTT.

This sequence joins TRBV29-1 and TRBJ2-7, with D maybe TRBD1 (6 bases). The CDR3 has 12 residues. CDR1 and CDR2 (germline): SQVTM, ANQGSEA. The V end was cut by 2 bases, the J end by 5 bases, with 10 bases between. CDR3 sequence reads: CSVEQAGDEQYF. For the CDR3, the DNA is TGCAGCGTTGAACAGGCAGGGGACGAGCAGTACTTC.

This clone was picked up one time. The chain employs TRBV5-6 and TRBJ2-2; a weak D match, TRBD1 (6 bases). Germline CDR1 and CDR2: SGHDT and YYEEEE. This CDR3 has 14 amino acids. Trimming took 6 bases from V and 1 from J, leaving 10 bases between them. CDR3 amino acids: CASNRQVNTGELFF. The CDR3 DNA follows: TGTGCCAGCAACCGACAGGTGAACACCGGGGAGCTGTTTTTT. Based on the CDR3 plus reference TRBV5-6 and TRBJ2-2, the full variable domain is DAGVTQSPTHLIKTRGQQVTLRCSPKSGHDTVSWYQQALGQGPQFIFQYYEEEERQRGNFPDRFSGHQFPNYSSELNVNALLLGDSALYLCASNRQVNTGELFFGEGSRLTVL.

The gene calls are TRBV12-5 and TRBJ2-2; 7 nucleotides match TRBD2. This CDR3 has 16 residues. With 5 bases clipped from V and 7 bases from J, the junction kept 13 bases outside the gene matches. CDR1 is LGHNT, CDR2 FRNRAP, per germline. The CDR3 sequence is CASGHREERSGGELFF. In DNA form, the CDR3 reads TGTGCTAGTGGTCACCGGGAGGAACGGAGCGGCGGGGAGCTGTTTTTT.

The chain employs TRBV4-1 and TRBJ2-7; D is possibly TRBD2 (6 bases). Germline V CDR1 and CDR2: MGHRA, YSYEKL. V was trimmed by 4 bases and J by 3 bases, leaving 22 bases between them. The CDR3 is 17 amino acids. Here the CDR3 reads CASSPRLVAENHYEQYF. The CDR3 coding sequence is TGCGCCAGCAGCCCGCGTCTGGTAGCGGAAAATCACTACGAGCAGTACTTC.

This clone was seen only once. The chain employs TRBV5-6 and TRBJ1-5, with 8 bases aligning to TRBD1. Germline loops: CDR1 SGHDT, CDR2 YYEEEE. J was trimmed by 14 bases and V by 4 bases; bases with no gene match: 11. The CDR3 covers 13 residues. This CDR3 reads CASSRHPTGAKHF. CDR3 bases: TGTGCCAGCAGCCGCCACCCGACAGGGGCCAAGCATTTT.